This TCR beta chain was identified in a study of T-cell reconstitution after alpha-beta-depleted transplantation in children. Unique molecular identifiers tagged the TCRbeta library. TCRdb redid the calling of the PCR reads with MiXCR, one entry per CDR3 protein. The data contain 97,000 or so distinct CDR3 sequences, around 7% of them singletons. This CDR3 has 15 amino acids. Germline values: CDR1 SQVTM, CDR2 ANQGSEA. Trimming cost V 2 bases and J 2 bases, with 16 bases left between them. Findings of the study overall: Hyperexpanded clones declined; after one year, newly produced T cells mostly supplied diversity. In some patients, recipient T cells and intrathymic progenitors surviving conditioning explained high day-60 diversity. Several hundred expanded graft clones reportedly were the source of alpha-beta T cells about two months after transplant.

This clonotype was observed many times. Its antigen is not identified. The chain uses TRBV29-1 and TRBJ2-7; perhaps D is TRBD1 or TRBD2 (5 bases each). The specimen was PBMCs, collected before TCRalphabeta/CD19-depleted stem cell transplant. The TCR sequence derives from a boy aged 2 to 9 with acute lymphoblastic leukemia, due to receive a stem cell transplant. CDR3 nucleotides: TGCAGCGTTGAAACGGGTCTTAGGGGACCCTACGAGCAGTACTTC. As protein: CSVETGLRGPYEQYF.